The TCR beta chain under discussion was sequenced for a study of T-cell memory formation after mild COVID-19 (dated by TCRdb to about 2021). Context from the whole study: TCR sequence clusters from the two donors were found to be largely donor specific. T-cell clones expanding and contracting after mild COVID-19 in two donors were tracked by longitudinal TCRalpha and TCRbeta repertoire sequencing. The cohort was made up of two young adult volunteers, one female and one male, who were previously healthy. The study at large found these results: Clones contracting from day 15 to 85 had balanced CD4/CD8 phenotypes, while a second wave expanding from day 15 to 37 was biased towards CD4+. Only a couple of mild cases were covered in the study, and larger cohorts including severe cases with pre-infection samples were considered necessary. Contracting CD4+ clones were found mainly in CM and EM memory subsets, while CD8+ clones were enriched in EMRA. Some responding clones were detected in pre-infection memory, suggesting pre-existing cross-reactive memory T cells joined the SARS-CoV-2 response. Whether the second-wave clones peaking on day 37 were SARS-CoV-2 specific was not confirmed.

The sequencer listed for this sample is Illumina NovaSeq 6000. cDNA libraries for TCRalpha and TCRbeta were prepared by 5'RACE using constant-segment primers, with sample barcodes and unique molecular identifiers added. RNA was extracted from every sample with Trizol reagent. Libraries were amplified in two PCR steps, with a second sample barcode and Illumina TruSeq adapters added in the second step. Sequencing of libraries was performed on an Illumina NovaSeq with 2 x 150 bp paired-end reads. In the authors' own workflow: Demultiplexing of reads and collapsing into UMI-guided consensus sequences were performed with migec v1.2.7. Using mixcr v2.1.11, the UMI consensuses were aligned to TRA and TRB V and J templates and assembled into clonotypes. Clonotypes were classified as expanded or contracted when called significant by both edgeR and NoisET, with noise models trained on biological replicates. edgeR calls used a false discovery rate-adjusted p below 0.01 and a log2 fold-change threshold of 1. As an exploratory analysis of dynamics, max-normalized trajectories of the 1000 most abundant clonotypes were examined by PCA with hierarchical clustering. The CD4 or CD8 phenotype of responding clones was assigned using the separately sequenced CD4+ and CD8+ repertoires. In TCRdb, the public reads were trimmed at Q25 with fastp and aligned with MiXCR, with productive beta chains retained. Each CDR3 protein appears once, grouped with its most common genes and DNA. It is TCRdb's table, rather than the study itself, that gives the V and J calls and clone size. The sample yields roughly 200,000 distinct CDR3 sequences; over 9% were counted once. The ten largest clones represent 3.5% of the sample.

PBMCs were isolated by Ficoll-Paque density gradient centrifugation. Counted from cysteine to phenylalanine, this CDR3 has 16 amino acids. CDR3 DNA only is kept here, 48 bases in frame from base 1. Sequences LGHNA (CDR1) and YSLEER (CDR2) are obtained from the germline V gene. Trimming accounts for 1 base at V and 9 bases at J, while the number of junction bases matched to no gene is 7. There are a few counts of this clonotype. Which antigen it targets is not known. No per-base quality is available; no much larger clone lies one base away. Recombination joined TRBV4-3 with TRBJ2-1, with 12 middle bases fitting TRBD2. The TCR was taken from a man aged 18 to 29 who had mild COVID-19 (a few samples of this study predate the infection). The sample titles of this study are shuffled in the database, so cell type and time point are left out; the donor was told from shared clones. The specimen sequenced was PBMCs or a T cell subset sorted from them (not recorded which). The nucleotide sequence reads as follows: TGCGCCAGCAGCCAAGTCCTAGCGGGGGGGCCGAGTGAGCAGTTCTTC. This translates into CASSQVLAGGPSEQFF.